This T cell receptor beta chain was recorded in a study of response to subunit inactivated influenza vaccine. TCRdb processed the RT-PCR reads anew with MiXCR; each CDR3 protein has one entry. The repertoire holds 450,000 to 550,000 distinct CDR3 sequences, with about 25% as singletons. Study-level points and caveats: Authors suggested few new T cells are recruited by each seasonal influenza vaccination.

This clonotype was recorded a few times. The antigen remains undetermined. The CDR3 runs 14 residues. The chain employs TRBV12-1 and TRBJ2-1. TRBV12-1 is a pseudogene locus. Specimen: CD4+ T cells sorted from PBMCs, collected approximately 5 days after vaccination. This sequence was found in a man aged 50-60 years who received an inactivated influenza vaccine. CDR3 DNA sequence: TGTGCCAGCAGCTTTGTTTCTCAGTACAATGAGCAGTTCTTC. Its translation: CASSFVSQYNEQFF.